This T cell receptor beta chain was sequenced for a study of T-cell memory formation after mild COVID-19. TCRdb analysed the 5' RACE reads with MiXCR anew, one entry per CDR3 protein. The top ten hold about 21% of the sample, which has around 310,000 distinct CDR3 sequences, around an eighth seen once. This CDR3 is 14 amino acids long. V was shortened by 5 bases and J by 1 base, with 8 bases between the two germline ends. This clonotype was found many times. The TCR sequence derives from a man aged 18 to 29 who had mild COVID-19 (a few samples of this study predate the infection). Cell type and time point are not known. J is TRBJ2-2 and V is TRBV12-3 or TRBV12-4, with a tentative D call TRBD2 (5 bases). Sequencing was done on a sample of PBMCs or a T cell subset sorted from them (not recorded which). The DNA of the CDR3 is TGTGCCAGCAGTAGCGGTCTGAACACCGGGGAGCTGTTTTTT. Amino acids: CASSSGLNTGELFF.